The 27 T cell receptor beta chains listed next were all sequenced from one sample in a study of T cells expressing NK-cell markers. Using the 5' RACE reads, TCRdb records one entry per CDR3 protein without DNA. This sample's table reports about 460,000 distinct CDR3 sequences. The sample consisted of blood T cells: a sorted CD56 or NKG2C T cell subset, CD4+ or CD8+ T cells, or bulk PBMC T cells (not recorded which). The receptor source for this set is a woman between 50 and 59 years old in good health.

The chain is built from TRBV7-2 and TRBJ2-1; TCRdb reports TRBD2, a call that lacks DNA to check it against. The germline gives CDR1 SGHTA, CDR2 FQGNSA. This CDR3 is built from 15 residues. CDR3 sequence reads: CASSEGLAGRDEQFF. The full variable domain, completed using reference TRBV7-2 and TRBJ2-1, is GAGVSQSPSNKVTEKGKDVELRCDPISGHTALYWYRQSLGQGLEFLIYFQGNSAPDKSGLPSDRFSAERTGGSVSTLTIQRTQQEDSAVYLCASSEGLAGRDEQFFGPGTRLTVL.

This sequence joins TRBV20-1 and TRBJ2-1; TCRdb picks TRBD2, but there is no DNA to check that call. The germline CDR1 and CDR2 sequences are DFQATT and SNEGSKA (reference sequence). The CDR3 loop spans 15 amino acids. This chain's CDR3 is CSASRVAGRDNEQFF.

The V call is TRBV28, the J call TRBJ2-7. CDR1 and CDR2 from the germline V gene are MDHEN and SYDVKM. CDR3 length: 15 residues. CDR3 region: CASSLGLRWSYEQYF.

The gene calls are TRBV6-5 and TRBJ2-3. The CDR3 loop spans 14 amino acids. Germline lookup yields CDR1 MNHEY and CDR2 SVGAGI. The CDR3 sequence is CAAGVGASTDTQYF.

V and J are TRBV3-1 and TRBJ2-1. The CDR3 runs 15 residues. Germline V gives CDR1 LGHDT, CDR2 YNNKEL (reference sequence). The chain's CDR3 is CASSRNSISYNEQFF.

CDR3 region: CASRGTGRNTGELFF. This rearrangement joins TRBV6-1 to TRBJ2-2; TCRdb names TRBD1, which stays unverified in the absence of DNA. CDR3 length equals 15 residues. CDR1 and CDR2 (germline): MNHNS, SASEGT.

The V and J genes are TRBV12-3 or TRBV12-4 and TRBJ2-5; TCRdb lists TRBD2, though no DNA is available to test this call. The CDR3 extends over 17 amino acids. The CDR3 reads CASSSWTSGSLGETQYF.

V gene TRBV10-3 combines with J gene TRBJ2-1; checking the TCRdb D call of TRBD2 is not possible without DNA. Per germline, CDR1 ENHRY and CDR2 SYGVKD. The CDR3 sequence is 17 residues long. CDR3 amino acids: CAISRLAGGKSYNEQFF.

The rearrangement joins TRBV24-1 to TRBJ2-1; the TCRdb call, TRBD1, lacks DNA for checking. The germline gives CDR1 KGHDR, CDR2 SFDVKD. The CDR3 sequence is 15 residues long. CDR3 residues: CATSDLQGGKNEQFF.

This chain joins TRBV30 and TRBJ1-1. This CDR3 is built from 12 residues. Germline V gene data show CDR1 as GTSNPN and CDR2 as SVGIG (reference sequence). CDR3 region: CAWSADSSEAFF.

The J gene is TRBJ1-1, the V gene TRBV9; TCRdb designates TRBD1, a call that cannot be tested without DNA. The length of the CDR3 is 15 residues. Germline CDR1 and CDR2: SGDLS and YYNGEE. The chain's CDR3 is CASSVDSRTESEAFF.

The chain couples TRBV20-1 to TRBJ2-3; TCRdb's assignment of TRBD2 cannot be checked, as there is no DNA. CDR1 and CDR2 from the germline V gene are DFQATT and SNEGSKA (reference sequence). The CDR3 is 16 residues long. The CDR3 sequence: CSASPPLASSTDTQYF.

This CDR3 is CASRATGLSNTGELFF. V usage is TRBV9 and J usage is TRBJ2-2; the D call from TCRdb, TRBD2, cannot be confirmed without DNA. This CDR3 has 16 residues. Per the germline V gene, CDR1 is SGDLS and CDR2 is YYNGEE.

This chain links TRBV11-3 with TRBJ1-3; TCRdb's D gene call, TRBD1, goes unchecked for lack of DNA. Germline V gene lookup returns CDR1 SGHNT and CDR2 YENEEA. The CDR3 is made up of 14 amino acids. CDR3 loop: CASSRDPLGNTIYF.

The chain recombines TRBV5-4 with TRBJ1-1. The CDR3 loop spans 14 amino acids. CDR1 is SGHNT, CDR2 YYREEE, per germline (reference sequence). This CDR3 reads CASSLVVANTEAFF.

The J gene is TRBJ2-1, the V gene TRBV7-8. The germline gives CDR1 SGHVS, CDR2 FQNEAQ. CDR3 size: 16 residues. The CDR3: CASSHNWPSSYNEQFF. Based on the CDR3 plus reference TRBV7-8 and TRBJ2-1, the full variable domain is GAGVSQSPRYKVAKRGQDVALRCDPISGHVSLFWYQQALGQGPEFLTYFQNEAQLDKSGLPSDRFFAERPEGSVSTLKIQRTQQEDSAVYLCASSHNWPSSYNEQFFGPGTRLTVL.

The chain carries TRBV10-3 and TRBJ2-7. CDR1 and CDR2 (germline): ENHRY, SYGVKD. The CDR3 length is 15 residues. CDR3 residues: CAISEARTGSYEQYF.

The V call is TRBV6-5, the J call TRBJ2-5; TCRdb proposes TRBD2, but this gene call is untestable without DNA. Germline V CDR1 and CDR2: MNHEY, SVGAGI. This CDR3 region has 16 residues. The CDR3 loop is CASSYWRTSSEETQYF.

The V gene is TRBV7-9, the J gene TRBJ2-7; TCRdb designates TRBD1, a call that cannot be tested without DNA. The CDR3 extends over 13 amino acids. Germline V gives CDR1 SEHNR, CDR2 FQNEAQ (reference sequence). Here the CDR3 reads CASRPGQGYEQYF.

V gene TRBV6-5 combines with J gene TRBJ1-1; with no DNA, the TCRdb D assignment of TRBD1 cannot be verified. There are 13 residues in the CDR3. Germline-derived CDR1 and CDR2 are MNHEY and SVGAGI. CDR3 protein: CASSYYRVSEAFF.

The rearrangement joins TRBV9 to TRBJ2-1; TCRdb reports TRBD2, a call that lacks DNA to check it against. Germline CDR1 SGDLS, CDR2 YYNGEE. This CDR3 has 15 amino acids. The CDR3 protein is CASSPPGLARNEQFF.

This chain uses TRBV27 with TRBJ1-1; TCRdb calls TRBD1, which cannot be checked without DNA. Germline V gene data show CDR1 as MNHEY and CDR2 as SMNVEV (reference sequence). CDR3 length: 14 residues. CDR3 region: CASSPGRINGEAFF.

The chain is built from TRBV6-1 and TRBJ2-5; TCRdb picks TRBD1, but there is no DNA to check that call. The germline gives CDR1 MNHNS, CDR2 SASEGT. The CDR3 is made up of 13 amino acids. The CDR3 loop is CASTVGLWETQYF.

This sequence joins TRBV7-9 and TRBJ1-2; the TCRdb call, TRBD1, lacks DNA for checking. The CDR3 extends over 12 amino acids. CDR1 and CDR2 from the germline V gene are SEHNR and FQNEAQ (reference sequence). Here the CDR3 reads CASSLDVQGSTF.

The chain uses TRBV5-1 and TRBJ2-1; TCRdb names TRBD2, which stays unverified in the absence of DNA. Germline values: CDR1 SGHRS, CDR2 YFSETQ. The CDR3 loop spans 17 amino acids. The CDR3 loop is CASSFPLGTSLLDEQFF.

The chain uses TRBV9 and TRBJ2-1; TCRdb calls TRBD2, which cannot be checked without DNA. CDR1 is SGDLS, CDR2 YYNGEE, per germline. This CDR3 is 11 amino acids long. CDR3 residues: CASEGPNEQFF.

The J gene is TRBJ1-2, the V gene TRBV7-2; the D gene TCRdb calls, TRBD1, cannot be checked with no DNA. This CDR3 region has 16 residues. Germline V lookup: CDR1 SGHTA, CDR2 FQGNSA. The CDR3 protein is CASSFPRTGNNYGYTF.